One and the same sample provided the 15 T cell receptor beta chains below, sequenced in a study of early T cells in non-severe SARS-CoV-2 infection. TCRdb re-called the 5' RACE reads through MiXCR, storing one row per CDR3 protein. The sample lists roughly 99,000 distinct CDR3 sequences; roughly 12% were seen once. Specimen: whole blood, collected at baseline. Every receptor here comes from an adult who was a healthcare worker with PCR-confirmed SARS-CoV-2 infection or an uninfected control (not recorded which).

This chain joins TRBV29-1 and TRBJ2-7, with 8 bases lining up with TRBD1. The V segment lost 4 bases and the J segment 6 bases; nucleotides outside the gene matches: 8. Germline lookup yields CDR1 SQVTM and CDR2 ANQGSEA. This CDR3 comprises 13 residues. CDR3 nucleotides: TGCAGCGTTGCTGGACAGGGAGCGGGCGAGCAGTACTTC. Its translation is CSVAGQGAGEQYF.

The V call is TRBV20-1, the J call TRBJ2-5, with D perhaps matching TRBD2 (6 bases). The V end was cut by 5 bases, the J end by 9 bases, with 19 bases between. From germline, CDR1 is DFQATT and CDR2 SNEGSKA (reference sequence). The CDR3 runs to 13 residues. The CDR3 here is CSAPPGLSHPQYF. Written as DNA, the CDR3 is TGCAGTGCTCCCCCGGGACTGAGCCATCCCCAGTACTTC.

This clonotype has a count of ten or more. The rearrangement joins TRBV5-8 to TRBJ2-3; 10 bases fit TRBD1. J lost 4 bases, V lost 3 bases, and 5 bases had no gene match. The germline V gene encodes CDR1 SGHTS and CDR2 YDEGEE. The CDR3 is made up of 15 amino acids. The CDR3 here is CASSSGQGFPDTQYF. CDR3 in DNA: TGTGCCAGCAGCTCGGGACAGGGGTTCCCAGATACGCAGTATTTT.

The chain couples TRBV11-2 to TRBJ2-7; 14 positions match TRBD2. The CDR3 length is 18 residues. The junction had 10 bases not matched to a gene; V was cut back by 4 bases and J by 2 bases. Per the germline V gene, CDR1 is SGHAT and CDR2 is FQNNGV. CDR3 amino acids: CASSSPGLAGGHAYEQYF. For the CDR3, the DNA is TGTGCCAGCAGCTCCCCCGGACTAGCGGGAGGCCATGCCTACGAGCAGTACTTC.

The chain is built from TRBV29-1 and TRBJ2-7; TRBD1 aligns across 8 bases. This CDR3 is 13 amino acids long. V was clipped by 4 bases and J by 3 bases; unmatched bases: 5. CDR1 SQVTM and CDR2 ANQGSEA come from the germline V gene. CDR3 DNA: TGCAGCGTTGGGCCGACAGGGGTCTACGAGCAGTACTTC. It encodes CSVGPTGVYEQYF.

The genes are TRBV9 and TRBJ1-1; D unresolved. The CDR3 spans 13 residues. The germline V gene has CDR1 SGDLS and CDR2 YYNGEE. Trimming removed 0 bases at V and 4 bases at J, with 7 bases between. CDR3 loop: CASSVASGTEAFF. CDR3 coding DNA: TGTGCCAGCAGCGTAGCCAGCGGCACTGAAGCTTTCTTT.

This clonotype was counted a few times. The V call is TRBV20-1, the J call TRBJ2-1; 8 bases are shared with TRBD2. This CDR3 contains 15 residues. CDR1 and CDR2 (germline): DFQATT, SNEGSKA (reference sequence). Losses at the gene ends were 0 bases for V and 5 bases for J; bases not matched to a gene: 6. CDR3 nucleotide sequence: TGCAGTGCTAGAGATCTCCTAGCGGGTCACAATGAGCAGTTCTTC. The encoded protein is CSARDLLAGHNEQFF.

Comments on this clonotype: Relative to the germline gene, one junction end is altered; a read error may explain this. The chain has TRBV28 and TRBJ2-7; tentatively, D is TRBD2 (6 bases). The germline gives CDR1 MDHEN, CDR2 SYDVKM. This CDR3 is built from 16 residues. The CDR3 region has the DNA TGTGCCTGCAGTCCATTGGGGGGAGCGGTAGACTACGAGCAGTACTTC. Translated, it gives CACSPLGGAVDYEQYF.

This chain joins TRBV5-5 and TRBJ2-7; D is ambiguous. Germline values: CDR1 SGHKS, CDR2 YYEKEE (reference sequence). CDR3 size: 13 residues. V lost 2 bases, J lost 1 base, and 7 bases lay in between. The CDR3 bases are TGTGCCAGCAGCTTCGACAATTCCTACGAGCAGTACTTC. Its translation is CASSFDNSYEQYF.

The rearrangement links TRBV7-9 to TRBJ2-1, with TRBD2 matching 10 bases. This CDR3 spans 15 amino acids. Germline V gene data show CDR1 as SEHNR and CDR2 as FQNEAQ (reference sequence). V was pared by 2 bases and J by 3 bases, with 1 base of the junction left unmatched. As DNA, the CDR3 is TGTGCCAGCAGCTTAACTAGCGGGGTCTACAATGAGCAGTTCTTC. Amino acids: CASSLTSGVYNEQFF.

This clonotype was seen repeatedly, ten times or more. This chain uses TRBV14 with TRBJ1-3, with unresolved D. Trimming removed 4 bases from V and 0 bases from J, with 13 bases in between. This CDR3 spans 16 amino acids. CDR1 is SGHDN, CDR2 FVKESK, per germline. The CDR3 region is CASSPRTVYSGNTIYF. The CDR3 region has the DNA TGTGCCAGCAGCCCCCGTACGGTTTACTCTGGAAACACCATATATTTT.

In its sample, this clonotype was seen a few times. In DNA form, the CDR3 reads TGTGCCAGCGGGGACTCCTACTCTGGAAACACCATATATTTT. As protein: CASGDSYSGNTIYF. The chain carries TRBV2 and TRBJ1-3, with D possibly being TRBD1 (5 bases). Germline CDR1 SNHLY, CDR2 FYNNEI. The CDR3 has 14 amino acids. Trimming took 8 bases from V and 0 from J, leaving 11 bases between them. Full variable domain (remainder filled in from reference TRBV2 and TRBJ1-3): EPEVTQTPSHQVTQMGQEVILRCVPISNHLYFYWYRQILGQKVEFLVSFYNNEISEKSEIFDDQFSVERPDGSNFTLKIRSTKLEDSAMYFCASGDSYSGNTIYFGEGSWLTVV.

This clonotype came up many times. This chain links TRBV29-1 with TRBJ2-5; a weak D match, TRBD2 (7 bases). Per germline, CDR1 SQVTM and CDR2 ANQGSEA. The CDR3 has 12 residues. Trimming shortened V by 8 bases and J by 4 bases, and 14 bases separated the two germline ends. CDR3 bases: TGCAGCTCTGGGGGGGGGCCAGAGACCCAGTACTTC. It translates to CSSGGGPETQYF.

This clonotype was observed many times. This chain's CDR3 is CASSQDPTGANEAFF. Written as DNA, the CDR3 is TGTGCCAGCAGCCAAGACCCGACAGGGGCAAATGAAGCTTTCTTT. This rearrangement joins TRBV3-1 to TRBJ1-1, with TRBD1 matching over 8 bases. Germline CDR1 and CDR2: LGHDT and YNNKEL (reference sequence). CDR3 length: 15 amino acids. With V trimmed by 0 bases and J by 7 bases, 7 bases remained unmatched.

The gene calls are TRBV10-3 and TRBJ2-1; 11 bases match TRBD2. Trimming removed 7 bases from V and 2 bases from J; junction bases left unmatched: 7. The CDR3 extends over 16 amino acids. Looked up from germline, CDR1 is ENHRY and CDR2 is SYGVKD. The CDR3 sequence: CAINDSGRVTYNEQFF. The CDR3 region has the DNA TGTGCCATCAATGATAGCGGGAGGGTAACCTACAATGAGCAGTTCTTC.